This paragraph reports one T cell receptor (beta chain). Its antigen is not identified. Per-sample assaying covered 95,000 to 100,000 TCR templates. Clones were sequenced by immunoSEQ multiplex PCR, and TCRdb holds only the in-frame ones, with some missing. Among approximately 92,000 clones listed, roughly 94% were seen once. V dropped 7 bases and J dropped 6 bases, with 6 bases sitting between them. The V gene's germline CDR1 is SQVTM and CDR2 ANQGSEA. The CDR3 extends over 9 amino acids. This sample is part of a study of siplizumab effects on memory and regulatory T cells. General study points: The drug siplizumab significantly decreased the alloreactive sequences that could be traced to unstimulated CD4+ memory cells. Major contributors to the alloresponse seemed to be naive T cells, which also appeared more diverse than memory cells. Roughly 75-96% of proliferating CD4+ or CD8+ clones lacked a naive or memory phenotype that could be assigned.

The gene calls are TRBV29-1 and TRBJ1-2; unclear D gene. Sequenced material: non-Treg CD4+ T cells sorted from blood. This clonotype was sampled from a human donor in good health. The chain's CDR3 is CSEGDGYTF. Written as DNA, the CDR3 is TGCAGCGAAGGAGATGGCTACACCTTC.